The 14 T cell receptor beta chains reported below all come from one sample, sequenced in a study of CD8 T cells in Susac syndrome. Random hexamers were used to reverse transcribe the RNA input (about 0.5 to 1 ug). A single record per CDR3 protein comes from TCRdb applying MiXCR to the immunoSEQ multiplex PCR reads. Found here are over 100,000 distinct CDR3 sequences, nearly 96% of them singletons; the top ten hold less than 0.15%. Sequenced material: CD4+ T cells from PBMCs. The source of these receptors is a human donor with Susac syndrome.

DNA for the CDR3: TGTGCCAGCAGCCAGTACAGGGGTGTGTATGGCTACACCTTC. Protein product: CASSQYRGVYGYTF. This chain connects TRBV3-1 to TRBJ1-2; 7 nucleotides line up with TRBD1. This CDR3 is built from 14 residues. Losses at the gene ends were 3 bases for V and 5 bases for J; bases not matched to a gene: 6. Per germline, CDR1 LGHDT and CDR2 YNNKEL (reference sequence).

The CDR3 sequence: CASSRTGATLYEQYF. The CDR3 DNA sequence: TGTGCCAGCAGCCGGACAGGGGCGACGCTCTACGAGCAGTACTTC. The chain has TRBV5-6 and TRBJ2-7, with TRBD1 matching over 9 bases. Germline V gene data show CDR1 as SGHDT and CDR2 as YYEEEE. J was trimmed by 3 bases and V by 4 bases; bases with no gene match: 8. The CDR3 is 15 residues long.

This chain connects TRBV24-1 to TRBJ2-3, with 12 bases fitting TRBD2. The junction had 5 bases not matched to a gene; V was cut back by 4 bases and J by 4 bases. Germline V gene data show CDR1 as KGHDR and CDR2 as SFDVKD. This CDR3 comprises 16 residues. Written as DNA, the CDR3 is TGTGCCACCAGTGAGCCGACTAGCGGGAGTTCAGATACGCAGTATTTT. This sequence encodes CATSEPTSGSSDTQYF.

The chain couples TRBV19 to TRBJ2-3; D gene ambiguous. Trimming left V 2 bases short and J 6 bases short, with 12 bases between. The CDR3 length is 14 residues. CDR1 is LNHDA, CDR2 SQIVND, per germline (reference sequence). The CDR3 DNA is TGTGCCAGTAGTATATCACGTGATCTGGATACGCAGTATTTT. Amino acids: CASSISRDLDTQYF.

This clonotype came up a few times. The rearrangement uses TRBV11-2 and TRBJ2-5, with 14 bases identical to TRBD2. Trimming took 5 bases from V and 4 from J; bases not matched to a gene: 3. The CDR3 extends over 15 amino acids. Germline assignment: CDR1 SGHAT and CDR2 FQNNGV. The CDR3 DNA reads TGTGCCAGCAGCCCCGGGACTAGCGGGAGAGAGACCCAGTACTTC. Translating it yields CASSPGTSGRETQYF.

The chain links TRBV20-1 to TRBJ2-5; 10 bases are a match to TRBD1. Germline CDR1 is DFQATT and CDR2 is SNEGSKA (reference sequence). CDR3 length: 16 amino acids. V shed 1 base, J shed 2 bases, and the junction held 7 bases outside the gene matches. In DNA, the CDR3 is TGCAGTGCTAGAGTAACGTCGGGACAGGGGCAAGAGACCCAGTACTTC. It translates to CSARVTSGQGQETQYF.

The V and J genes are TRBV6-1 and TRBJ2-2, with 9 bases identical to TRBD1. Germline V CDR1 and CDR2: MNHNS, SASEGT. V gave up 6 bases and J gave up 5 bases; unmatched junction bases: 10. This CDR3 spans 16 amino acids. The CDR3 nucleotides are TGTGCCAGCAGGAACTCCGGGACAGGGAATACCGGGGAGCTGTTTTTT. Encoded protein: CASRNSGTGNTGELFF.

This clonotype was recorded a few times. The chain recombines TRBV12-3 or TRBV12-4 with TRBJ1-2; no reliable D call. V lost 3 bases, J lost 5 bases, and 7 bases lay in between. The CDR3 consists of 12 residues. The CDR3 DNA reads TGTGCCAGCAGTTTTGGGGAGTATGGCTACACCTTC. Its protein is CASSFGEYGYTF.

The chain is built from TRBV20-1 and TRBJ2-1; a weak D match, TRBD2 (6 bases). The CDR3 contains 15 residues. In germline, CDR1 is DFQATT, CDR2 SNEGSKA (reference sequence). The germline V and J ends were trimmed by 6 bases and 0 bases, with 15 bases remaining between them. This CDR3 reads CSAPGTPSSYNEQFF. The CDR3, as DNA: TGCAGTGCCCCCGGGACTCCGAGCTCCTACAATGAGCAGTTCTTC.

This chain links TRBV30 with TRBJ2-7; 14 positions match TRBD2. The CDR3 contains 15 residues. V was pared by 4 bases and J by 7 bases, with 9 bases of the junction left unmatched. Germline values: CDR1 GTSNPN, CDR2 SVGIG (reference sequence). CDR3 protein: CAWNPGLAGVKEQYF. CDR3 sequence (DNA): TGTGCCTGGAATCCGGGACTAGCGGGAGTGAAAGAGCAGTACTTC. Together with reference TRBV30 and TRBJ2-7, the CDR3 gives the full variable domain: SQTIHQWPATLVQPVGSPLSLECTVEGTSNPNLYWYRQAAGRGLQLLFYSVGIGQISSEVPQNLSASRPQDRQFILSSKKLLLSDSGFYLCAWNPGLAGVKEQYFGPGTRLTVT.

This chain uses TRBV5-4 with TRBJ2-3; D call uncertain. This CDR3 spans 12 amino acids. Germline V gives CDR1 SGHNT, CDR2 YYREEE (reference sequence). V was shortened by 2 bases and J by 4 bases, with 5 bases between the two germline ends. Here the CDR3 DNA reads TGTGCCAGCAGCTTTAGCTCAGATACGCAGTATTTT. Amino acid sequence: CASSFSSDTQYF.

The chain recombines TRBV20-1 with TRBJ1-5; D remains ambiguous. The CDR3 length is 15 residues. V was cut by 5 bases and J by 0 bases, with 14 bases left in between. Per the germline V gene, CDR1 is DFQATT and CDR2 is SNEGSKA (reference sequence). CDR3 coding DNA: TGCAGTGCTCCCGGAGGATCCTCTAGCAATCAGCCCCAGCATTTT. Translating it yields CSAPGGSSSNQPQHF.

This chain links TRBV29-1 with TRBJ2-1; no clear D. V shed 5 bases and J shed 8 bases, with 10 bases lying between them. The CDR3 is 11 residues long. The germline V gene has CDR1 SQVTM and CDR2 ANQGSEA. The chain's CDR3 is CSVLVLYEQFF. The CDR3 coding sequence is TGCAGCGTTTTAGTCTTGTATGAGCAGTTCTTC.

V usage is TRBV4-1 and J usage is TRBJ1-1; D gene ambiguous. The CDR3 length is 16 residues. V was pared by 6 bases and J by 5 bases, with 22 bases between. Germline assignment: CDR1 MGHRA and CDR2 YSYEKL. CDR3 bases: TGCGCCAGCAGGCACCAGAAAAGGTTAGCGGAAACTGAAGCTTTCTTT. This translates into CASRHQKRLAETEAFF.